This T cell receptor beta chain stems from a study of CD4 T cells in relation to SARS-CoV-2 and coronaviruses. This clone appeared a few times. Here immunoSEQ multiplex PCR was the method, and the copy in TCRdb shows in-frame clones only, minus some. The table records some 65,000 clones, around 87% of them present only once. The CDR3 length is 14 residues. Looked up from germline, CDR1 is LNHDA and CDR2 is SQIVND (reference sequence). Trimming pared 5 bases from V and 0 bases from J, leaving 8 bases between. Before the COVID-19 pandemic, during about 2010-2018, CD4+ T cells were taken from unexposed donors.

The TCR comes from a human donor in good health. Material for sequencing was memory CD4+ T cells from PBMCs. The rearrangement joins TRBV19 to TRBJ1-3; D gene uncertain. CDR3 sequence (DNA): TGTGCCAGTAGTGCAGGATACTCTGGAAACACCATATATTTT. This translates into CASSAGYSGNTIYF.